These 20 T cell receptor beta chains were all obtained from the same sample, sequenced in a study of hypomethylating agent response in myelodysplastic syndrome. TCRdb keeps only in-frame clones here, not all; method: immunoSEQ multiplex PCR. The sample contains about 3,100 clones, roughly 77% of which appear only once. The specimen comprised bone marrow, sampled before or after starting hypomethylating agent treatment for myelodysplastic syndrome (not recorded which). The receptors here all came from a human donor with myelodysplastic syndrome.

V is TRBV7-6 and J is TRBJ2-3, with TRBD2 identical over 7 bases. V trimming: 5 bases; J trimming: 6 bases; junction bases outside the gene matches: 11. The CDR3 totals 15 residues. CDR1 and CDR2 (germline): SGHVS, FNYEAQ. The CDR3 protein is CASSPPGEGGDTQYF. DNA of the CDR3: TGTGCCAGCAGCCCACCGGGGGAGGGCGGGGATACGCAGTATTTT.

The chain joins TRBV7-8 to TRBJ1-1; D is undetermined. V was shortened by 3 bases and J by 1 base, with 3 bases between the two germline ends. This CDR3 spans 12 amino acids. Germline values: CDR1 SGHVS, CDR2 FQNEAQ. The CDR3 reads CASSFQNTEAFF. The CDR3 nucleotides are TGTGCCAGCAGCTTCCAGAACACTGAAGCTTTCTTT. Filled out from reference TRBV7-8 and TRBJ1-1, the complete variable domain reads GAGVSQSPRYKVAKRGQDVALRCDPISGHVSLFWYQQALGQGPEFLTYFQNEAQLDKSGLPSDRFFAERPEGSVSTLKIQRTQQEDSAVYLCASSFQNTEAFFGQGTRLTVV.

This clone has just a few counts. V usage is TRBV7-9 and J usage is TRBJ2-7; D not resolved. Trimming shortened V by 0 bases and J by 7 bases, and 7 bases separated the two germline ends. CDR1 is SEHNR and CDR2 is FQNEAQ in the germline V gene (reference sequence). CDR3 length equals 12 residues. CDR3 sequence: CASSLADGEQYF. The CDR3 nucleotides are TGTGCCAGCAGCTTAGCAGACGGGGAGCAGTACTTC. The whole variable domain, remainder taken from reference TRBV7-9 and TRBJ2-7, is DTGVSQNPRHKITKRGQNVTFRCDPISEHNRLYWYRQTLGQGPEFLTYFQNEAQLEKSRLLSDRFSAERPKGSFSTLEIQRTEQGDSAMYLCASSLADGEQYFGPGTRLTVT.

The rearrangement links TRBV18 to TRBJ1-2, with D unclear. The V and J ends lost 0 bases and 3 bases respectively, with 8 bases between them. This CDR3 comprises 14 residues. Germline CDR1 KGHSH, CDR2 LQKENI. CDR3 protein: CASSPPGSDYGYTF. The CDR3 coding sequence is TGTGCCAGCTCACCACCGGGGAGCGACTATGGCTACACCTTC.

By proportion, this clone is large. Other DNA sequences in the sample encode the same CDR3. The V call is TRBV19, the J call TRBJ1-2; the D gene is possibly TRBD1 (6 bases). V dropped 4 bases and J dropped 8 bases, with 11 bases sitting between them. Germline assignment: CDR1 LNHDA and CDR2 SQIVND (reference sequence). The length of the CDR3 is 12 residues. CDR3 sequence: CASSNTGYGYTF. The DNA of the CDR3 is TGTGCCAGTAGTAACACAGGGTACGGCTACACCTTC.

CDR3 loop: CASSLGGLYGYTF. As DNA, the CDR3 is TGTGCCAGCAGCTTAGGGGGACTCTATGGCTACACCTTC. The chain couples TRBV7-2 to TRBJ1-2, with D possibly matching TRBD1 (5 bases). The CDR3 runs 13 residues. Deletions cut 1 base from V and 4 bases from J, with 7 bases between. Germline V gene data show CDR1 as SGHTA and CDR2 as FQGNSA.

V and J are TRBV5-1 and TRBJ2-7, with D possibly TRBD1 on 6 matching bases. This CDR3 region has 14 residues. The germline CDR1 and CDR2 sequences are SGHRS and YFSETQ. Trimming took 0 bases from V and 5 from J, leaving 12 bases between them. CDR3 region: CASSLGQGNNEQYF. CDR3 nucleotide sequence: TGCGCCAGCAGCTTGGGGCAGGGGAACAACGAGCAGTACTTC.

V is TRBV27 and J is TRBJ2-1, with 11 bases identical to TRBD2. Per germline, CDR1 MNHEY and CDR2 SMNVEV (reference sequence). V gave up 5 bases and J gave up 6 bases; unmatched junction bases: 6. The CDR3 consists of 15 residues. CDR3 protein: CASSRSSGGINEQFF. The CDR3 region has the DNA TGTGCCAGCAGTCGCTCTAGCGGGGGGATCAATGAGCAGTTCTTC.

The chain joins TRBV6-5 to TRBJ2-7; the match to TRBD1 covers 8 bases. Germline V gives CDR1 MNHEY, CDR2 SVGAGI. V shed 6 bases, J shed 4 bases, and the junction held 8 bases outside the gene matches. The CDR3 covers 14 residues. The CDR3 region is CASSSRGDRYEQYF. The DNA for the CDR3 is TGTGCCAGCAGCTCCCGAGGGGACAGGTACGAGCAGTACTTC.

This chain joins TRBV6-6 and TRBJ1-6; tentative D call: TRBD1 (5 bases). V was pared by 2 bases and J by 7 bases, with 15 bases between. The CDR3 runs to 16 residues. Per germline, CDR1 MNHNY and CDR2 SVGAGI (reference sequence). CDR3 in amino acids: CASSYRLRETNSPLHF. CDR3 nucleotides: TGTGCCAGCAGTTACAGACTCAGGGAGACCAATTCACCCCTCCACTTT.

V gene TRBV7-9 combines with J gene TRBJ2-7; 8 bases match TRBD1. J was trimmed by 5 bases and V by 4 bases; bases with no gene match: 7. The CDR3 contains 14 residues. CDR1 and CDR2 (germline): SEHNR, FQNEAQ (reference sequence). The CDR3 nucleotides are TGTGCCAGCAGCTCCCGGACAGGGCGTGACGAGCAGTACTTC. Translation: CASSSRTGRDEQYF.

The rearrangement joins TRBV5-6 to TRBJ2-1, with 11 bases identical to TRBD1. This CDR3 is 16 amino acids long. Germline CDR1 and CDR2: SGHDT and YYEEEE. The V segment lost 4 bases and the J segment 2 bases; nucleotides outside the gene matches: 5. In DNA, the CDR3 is TGTGCCAGCAGCCGATGGGGACAGGGGGCCTACAATGAGCAGTTCTTC. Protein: CASSRWGQGAYNEQFF.

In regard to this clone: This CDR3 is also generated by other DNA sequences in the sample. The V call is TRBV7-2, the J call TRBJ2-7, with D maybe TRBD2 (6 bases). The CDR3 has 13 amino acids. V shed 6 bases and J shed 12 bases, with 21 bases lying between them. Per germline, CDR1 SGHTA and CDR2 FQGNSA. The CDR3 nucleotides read TGTGCCAGCAGTAGATCCGGGGCGTGGAGGGGGTACTTC. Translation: CASSRSGAWRGYF.

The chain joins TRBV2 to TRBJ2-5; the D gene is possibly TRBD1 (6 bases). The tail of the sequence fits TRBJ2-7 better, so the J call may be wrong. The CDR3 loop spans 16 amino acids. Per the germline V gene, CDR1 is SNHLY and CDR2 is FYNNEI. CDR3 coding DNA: TGTGCCAGCAATCAACGAAACAGGGCCGAGACCTACGAGCAGTACTTC. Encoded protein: CASNQRNRAETYEQYF.

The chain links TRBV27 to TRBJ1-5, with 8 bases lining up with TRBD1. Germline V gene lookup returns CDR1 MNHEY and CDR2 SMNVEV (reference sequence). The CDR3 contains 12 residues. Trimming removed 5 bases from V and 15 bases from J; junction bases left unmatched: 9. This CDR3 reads CASSPLQGEVHF. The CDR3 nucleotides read TGTGCCAGCAGTCCACTACAGGGGGAGGTGCATTTT.

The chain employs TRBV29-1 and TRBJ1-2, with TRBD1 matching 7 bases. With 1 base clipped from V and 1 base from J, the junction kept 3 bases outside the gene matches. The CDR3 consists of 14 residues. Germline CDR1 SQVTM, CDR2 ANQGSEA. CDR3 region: CSVEVGQRNYGYTF. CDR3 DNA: TGCAGCGTTGAAGTGGGACAGCGTAACTATGGCTACACCTTC.

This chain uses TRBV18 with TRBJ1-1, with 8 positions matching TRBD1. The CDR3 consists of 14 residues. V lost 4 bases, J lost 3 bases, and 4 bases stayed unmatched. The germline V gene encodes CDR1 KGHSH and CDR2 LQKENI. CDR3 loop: CASSLIQGDTEAFF. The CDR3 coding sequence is TGTGCCAGCTCACTTATACAGGGGGACACTGAAGCTTTCTTT.

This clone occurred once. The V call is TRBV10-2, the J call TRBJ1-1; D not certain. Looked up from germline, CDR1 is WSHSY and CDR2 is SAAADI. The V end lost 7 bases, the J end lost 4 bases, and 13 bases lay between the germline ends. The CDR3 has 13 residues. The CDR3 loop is CASTGFAGTEAFF. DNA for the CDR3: TGCGCCAGCACCGGGTTTGCGGGCACTGAAGCTTTCTTT.

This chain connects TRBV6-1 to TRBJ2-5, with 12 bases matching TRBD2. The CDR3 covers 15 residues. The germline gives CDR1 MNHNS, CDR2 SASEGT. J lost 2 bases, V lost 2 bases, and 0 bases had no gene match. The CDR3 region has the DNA TGTGCCAGCAGTGAACTAGCGGGGGGGCAAGAGACCCAGTACTTC. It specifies CASSELAGGQETQYF.

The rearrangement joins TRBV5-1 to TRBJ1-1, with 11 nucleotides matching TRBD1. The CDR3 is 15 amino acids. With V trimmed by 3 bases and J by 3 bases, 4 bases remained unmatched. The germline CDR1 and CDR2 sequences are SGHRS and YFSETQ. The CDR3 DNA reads TGCGCCAGCAGCTCTGGACAGGGGGCAGACACTGAAGCTTTCTTT. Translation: CASSSGQGADTEAFF.